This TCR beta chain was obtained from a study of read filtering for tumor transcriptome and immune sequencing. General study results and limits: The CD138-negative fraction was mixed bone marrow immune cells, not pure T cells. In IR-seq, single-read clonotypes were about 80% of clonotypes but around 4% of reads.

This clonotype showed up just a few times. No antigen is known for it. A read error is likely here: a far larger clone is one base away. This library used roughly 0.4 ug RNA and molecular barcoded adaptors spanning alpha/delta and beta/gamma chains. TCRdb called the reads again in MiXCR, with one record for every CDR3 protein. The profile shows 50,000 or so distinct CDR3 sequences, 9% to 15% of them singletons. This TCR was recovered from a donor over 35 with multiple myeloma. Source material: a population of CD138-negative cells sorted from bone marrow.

The CDR3 nucleotides read TGTGCCAGCAGCATGAGTGTGTCGAATGAGCAGTCCTTC. This gives the protein CASSMSVSNEQSF. The chain employs TRBV7-9 and TRBJ2-1; D unclear. Per the germline V gene, CDR1 is SEHNR and CDR2 is FQNEAQ (reference sequence). CDR3 length equals 13 residues. Combining the CDR3 with reference TRBV7-9 and TRBJ2-1 gives the whole variable domain DTGVSQNPRHKITKRGQNVTFRCDPISEHNRLYWYRQTLGQGPEFLTYFQNEAQLEKSRLLSDRFSAERPKGSFSTLEIQRTEQGDSAMYLCASSMSVSNEQSFGPGTRLTVL.